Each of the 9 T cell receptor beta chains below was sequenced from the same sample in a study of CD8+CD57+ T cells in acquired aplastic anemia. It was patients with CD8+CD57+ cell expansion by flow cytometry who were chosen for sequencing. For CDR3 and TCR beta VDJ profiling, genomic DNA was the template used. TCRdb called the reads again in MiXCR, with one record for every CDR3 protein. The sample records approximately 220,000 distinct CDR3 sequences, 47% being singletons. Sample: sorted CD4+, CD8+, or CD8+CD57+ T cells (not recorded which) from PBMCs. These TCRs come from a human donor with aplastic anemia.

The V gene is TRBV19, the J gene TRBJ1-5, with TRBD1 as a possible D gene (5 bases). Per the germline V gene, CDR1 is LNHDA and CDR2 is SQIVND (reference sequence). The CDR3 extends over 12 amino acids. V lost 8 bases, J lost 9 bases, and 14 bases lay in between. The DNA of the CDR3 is TGTGCCAGTCGGGACGGCGCTCGGCCCCAGCATTTT. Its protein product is CASRDGARPQHF.

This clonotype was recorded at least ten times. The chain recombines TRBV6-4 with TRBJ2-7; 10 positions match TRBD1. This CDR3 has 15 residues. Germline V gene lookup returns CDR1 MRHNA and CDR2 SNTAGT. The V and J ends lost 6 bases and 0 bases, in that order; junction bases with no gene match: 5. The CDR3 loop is CASSVGTGASYEQYF. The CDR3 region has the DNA TGTGCCAGCAGCGTCGGGACAGGGGCCTCCTACGAGCAGTACTTC.

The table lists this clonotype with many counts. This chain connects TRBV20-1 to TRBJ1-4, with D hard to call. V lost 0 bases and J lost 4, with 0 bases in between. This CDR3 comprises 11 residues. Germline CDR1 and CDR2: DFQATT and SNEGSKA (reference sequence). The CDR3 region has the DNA TGCAGTGCTAGAGATAATGAAAAACTGTTTTTT. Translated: CSARDNEKLFF.

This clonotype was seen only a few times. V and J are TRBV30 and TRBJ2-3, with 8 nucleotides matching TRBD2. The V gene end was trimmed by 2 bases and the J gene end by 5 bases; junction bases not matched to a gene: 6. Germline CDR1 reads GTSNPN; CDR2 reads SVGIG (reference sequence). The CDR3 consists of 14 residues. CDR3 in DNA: TGTGCCTGGAGTTCGGGGCTAGCGGGAGATACGCAGTATTTT. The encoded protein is CAWSSGLAGDTQYF. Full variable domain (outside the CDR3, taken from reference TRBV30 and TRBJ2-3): SQTIHQWPATLVQPVGSPLSLECTVEGTSNPNLYWYRQAAGRGLQLLFYSVGIGQISSEVPQNLSASRPQDRQFILSSKKLLLSDSGFYLCAWSSGLAGDTQYFGPGTRLTVL.

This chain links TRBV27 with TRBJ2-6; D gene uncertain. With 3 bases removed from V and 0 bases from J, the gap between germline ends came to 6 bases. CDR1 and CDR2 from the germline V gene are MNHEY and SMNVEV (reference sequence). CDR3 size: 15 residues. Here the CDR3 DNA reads TGTGCCAGCAGTTTGGACGTCTCTGGGGCCAACGTCCTGACTTTC. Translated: CASSLDVSGANVLTF.

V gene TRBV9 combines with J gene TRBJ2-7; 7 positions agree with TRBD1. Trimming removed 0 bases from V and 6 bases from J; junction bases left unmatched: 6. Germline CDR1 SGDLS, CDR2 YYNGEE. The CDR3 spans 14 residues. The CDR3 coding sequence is TGTGCCAGCAGCGTAGACAGGGGTCCGGGCGAGCAGTACTTC. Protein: CASSVDRGPGEQYF.

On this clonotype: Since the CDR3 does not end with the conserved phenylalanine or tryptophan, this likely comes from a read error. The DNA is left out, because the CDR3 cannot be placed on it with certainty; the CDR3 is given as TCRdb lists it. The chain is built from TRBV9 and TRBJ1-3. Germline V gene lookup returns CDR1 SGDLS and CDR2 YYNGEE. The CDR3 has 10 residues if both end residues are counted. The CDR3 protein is CASSVRRTNT.

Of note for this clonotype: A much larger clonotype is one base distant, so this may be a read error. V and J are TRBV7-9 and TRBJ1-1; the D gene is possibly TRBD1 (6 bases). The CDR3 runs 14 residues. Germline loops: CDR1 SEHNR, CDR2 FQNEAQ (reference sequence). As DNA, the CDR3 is TGCGCCAGCAGCTCCAGGGGACCAGACACTGAAGCTTTCTTT. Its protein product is CASSSRGPDTEAFF.

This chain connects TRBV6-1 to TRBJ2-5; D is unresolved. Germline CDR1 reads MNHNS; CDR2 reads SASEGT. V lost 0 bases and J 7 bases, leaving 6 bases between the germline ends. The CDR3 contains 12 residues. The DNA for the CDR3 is TGTGCCAGCAGTGAAGCGGACGGGACCCAGTACTTC. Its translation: CASSEADGTQYF.